This T cell receptor (beta chain) was sequenced during a study of blood T cell repertoires in COVID-19. The overall study: Both acute and convalescent COVID-19 samples were obtained from the United States, Italy and Spain. Nucleic acid was either cDNA or gDNA, and it came from T cells, B-cell-depleted T cells, or PBMCs.

Seattle cases were enrolled at active infection and followed longitudinally. As processed by the authors: Amplification with reference gene primers provided the estimates of nucleated cell counts. Sequencing was performed with immunoSEQ multiplex PCR; in TCRdb, only in-frame clones are kept and a portion is missing. V and J calls plus clone size are reproduced from that table; the DNA served to infer D and trimming. The data show over 200,000 clones, 91% seen once. This sequence originates from a person aged 18-35 years with COVID-19, enrolled during active disease. The material sequenced was peripheral blood.

The CDR3 reads CASSQDFRAFPYEQYF. In nucleotides, the CDR3 is TGCGCCAGCAGCCAAGATTTCAGGGCCTTCCCCTACGAGCAGTACTTC. The chain employs TRBV4-1 and TRBJ2-7, with a weak D call TRBD1 (5 bases). The V gene lost 0 bases and the J gene lost 2 bases, with 14 bases spanning the gap. From germline, CDR1 is MGHRA and CDR2 YSYEKL. CDR3 size: 16 residues.